This T cell receptor beta chain originates from a study of cytomegalovirus exposure and HLA in healthy donors (dated by TCRdb to about 2017). Background on the whole study: According to an earlier analysis of 587 of the donors, 150 million to 200 million T cells yielded 117 million unique TCR beta sequences and more than 250 Gb of sequence data. In a later analysis, previously published TCR beta repertoires from 500 to 750 donors were re-analyzed and high-resolution HLA genotyping was added so that TCR occurrence patterns could be studied. In addition to the first cohort of 666 subjects, a separate validation cohort of some 120 different subjects was used. Typing coverage differed by locus: A, B, C, DRB1 and DQB1 were typed in roughly 620-630 donors, DQA1 in approximately 520, DPA1 in 600 to 610, and DPB1 in just under 490. HLA typing covered class I and class II loci at four-digit resolution. Every discovery cohort repertoire had been produced on one sequencing platform. High-throughput TCR immunosequencing, statistical association of individual TCRs with disease status, and machine learning were combined to predict cytomegalovirus infection status. The study aimed to test whether signatures of past pathogen exposure could be identified by cataloging public T cell receptors. A later genetic analysis took genome-wide SNP genotypes for about 65% of the roughly 670 donors and used that subset as a discovery cohort. Donor age, sex, ethnicity and CMV serostatus were collected together with the repertoire data. Among 398 genotyped donors of the cohort, an average of roughly 230,000 unique TCR beta nucleotide sequences was sequenced per donor, of which roughly 18% were non-productive. In an earlier analysis of 550 to 700 of the donors, high-throughput TCR beta sequencing was used to judge whether each TCR beta V gene segment behaved as functional or pseudogenic. The study profiled the T cell repertoires of around 700 subjects by immunosequencing and related them to cytomegalovirus serostatus. An early release covering 500 to 750 HLA-typed donors comprised about 300 gigabases of sequencing data and roughly 86 million unique TCR sequences. Of the 398 genotyped donors, 65% to 90% were placed in the genetic ancestry cluster associated with self-reported Caucasian donors. Four to six DR-DQ haplotypes were handled as single units for association and clustering, since linkage in the cohort was strong. In the later analysis, no new phenotypic data were used to find candidate immune exposures; instead, reliance was placed on TCR beta sequences and their occurrence across donors. Overall study results and their limits: A total of some 180 TCR beta chains were listed by the study as associated with cytomegalovirus. In a later analysis, HLA-associated TCR beta chains were found to be more clonally expanded and to have lower generation probabilities than equally common non-associated chains. A later analysis found that most CMV-associated TCR beta chains appeared HLA-restricted, with HLA associations seemingly driven largely by CMV exposure. When HLA alleles, especially DR and DQ, strongly co-occurred, attributing TCR associations to individual alleles was difficult. Linkage disequilibrium might explain the correlated functional status among segregating V segments, but an unknown experimental factor could not be ruled out. Sequencing depth was assumed to be roughly uniform across donors in the presence/absence analyses, though that assumption may not hold. V-gene and J-gene trimming of TCR beta chains was associated with a missense DCLRE1C variant in a later genetic analysis, and the association was replicated in an independent cohort. Seventeen rarely observed V segments, including chromosome 9 orphons, were excluded from the earlier analysis of several hundred of the donors because counts were too low. A later analysis found that TCR association rates varied across HLA loci, with DRB1 alleles showing the most associated TCRs and HLA-C alleles the fewest. The cohort was sequenced for TCR beta chains only, and without alpha or paired-chain data the features that could be detected were limited. While some public TCRs were present in many individuals, most TCR sequences turned up only very rarely across donors. For the cohort, immune exposure information was limited to CMV serostatus. The classifier was reported to diagnose cytomegalovirus status with high specificity and sensitivity in both the original and validation cohorts. Specific HLA alleles were associated with 18,000 or so TCR beta sequences at a false discovery rate of 0.05 in a later analysis. A further reported finding was that TCR beta sequences accurately predicted the HLA-A and HLA-B alleles for most subjects in the first cohort. A later genetic analysis reported fewer N-insertions in productive TCRs among donors in an Asian-associated ancestry cluster than the approximately 700-donor mean. Because some donors lacked HLA typing at each locus, the association tests relied only on the typed subset. A cluster of highly shared sequence variants was judged likely to represent a technical artifact of the sequencing pipeline. In an earlier analysis of some 500 of the donors, most TCR beta V segments were observed in productive rearrangements about 87% or about 30% of the time, broadly matching IMGT annotations. A few of the identified cytomegalovirus-associated TCR beta chains were confirmed in vitro to be specific for cytomegalovirus antigens. According to the authors, the approach could potentially be generalized to other disease states and immunological phenotypes. A later analysis reported that several top co-occurrence clusters appeared linked to parvovirus B19, influenza, CMV and Epstein-Barr virus.

The cohort was made up of hundreds of healthy bone marrow donors. At the time of sampling, all cohort members were nominally healthy, though unrecorded immune exposures were likely present. The donor tested CMV seronegative, placing the donor among the roughly 400 seronegative members of the cohort. A peripheral blood sample was collected from each donor, and TCR beta sequencing was performed on peripheral blood mononuclear cells. Genomic DNA was extracted from the blood cell samples with the Qiagen DNeasy Blood Extraction Kit. In regard to this clone: The specificity of this receptor is unknown. No qualities accompany the bases; no much larger clone lies one base away.

Library method: the immunoSEQ multiplex PCR assay. For the multiplex PCR, a mixture combining 60 forward primers for TCR Vbeta segments and 13 reverse primers for TCR Jbeta segments was used. Amplification of the CDR3 region of rearranged TCR beta genes was performed with a multiplex PCR assay on genomic DNA. On the Illumina HiSeq System, the amplified TCR beta libraries were sequenced as 87-base-pair reads. As for the authors' bioinformatics: In a later analysis, roughly 80 million unique TCR beta chains were counted across the roughly 610 repertoires, and roughly 11 million of these chains were shared by at least two donors. Raw reads were error-corrected and collapsed into unique sequences by a nearest-neighbor algorithm in which closely related sequences were merged to remove PCR and sequencing errors. V, D and J gene segments were assigned by aligning CDR3 sequences to IMGT reference sequences. For a sequence to be retained, a match of at least six nucleotides was required to both a V gene segment and a J gene segment. Rearrangements were called productive when the CDR3 lacked stop codons and stayed in frame with V and J; all others were non-productive. Following IMGT convention, CDR3 was defined as the stretch from the second conserved V-encoded cysteine up to the conserved J-encoded phenylalanine. In an earlier analysis of just under 600 of the donors, sequences lacking an unambiguous match to a single V gene segment were excluded. An earlier analysis of some 500 of the donors classified V segments as functional when productive rearrangements were above 56.7% and as segregating when the standard deviation between donors was above 5%. A statistical classification framework was built for diagnosing cytomegalovirus status from the catalog of TCR beta chain sequences. In a later analysis, TCR nucleotide sequences were compared against IMGT/GENE-DB human TR gene sequences so that V and J genes could be assigned. The TCRdist pipeline was used in a later analysis to assign CDR3 sequences and most-parsimonious VDJ recombination scenarios. In a later analysis, every TCR beta chain was defined by the combination of its CDR3 amino acid sequence and its V-gene family, and reads without a unique V-gene family were dropped. As a way to deal with suspected cross-contamination and a sequencing artifact, a later analysis dropped hundreds of nucleotide sequences that were highly shared and had low generation probability. A later analysis calculated a clonal expansion index for each public chain from normalized within-repertoire ranks of inferred template counts. In a later analysis, generation probabilities were computed using a VDJ recombination model fitted to out-of-frame rearrangements, and the results were checked against IGoR. In a later analysis, TCR-TCR, TCR-HLA and TCR-CMV co-occurrence was scored with hypergeometric tests, and a repertoire-size bias correction was applied to TCR pairs. A later analysis estimated false discovery rates by permuting HLA or CMV assignments 20 times. A later analysis grouped co-occurring TCRs with DBSCAN, adding TCRdist sequence similarity when clustering within HLA-allele-positive subsets. Co-occurrence clustering excluded repertoires with fewer than 30,000 or more than 120,000 public chains, plus five with anomalous nucleotide sharing. The source is immuneACCESS, and TCRdb retained only in-frame sequences with V and J called. Part of the clones is not carried over; for the studies checked, unresolved V genes explain less than half of this, and the remainder is unexplained. The DNA was the basis for D and trimming; V, J and clone size are from that table. The sample table lists some 180,000 clones, about nine tenths of them with a count of one. The biggest ten clones account for around 0.99% of the sample.

The material sequenced was PBMCs. The TCR originated in a boy aged 2-15 years in good health and CMV-seronegative.

At the DNA level, the sequence is TGCGCCAGCAGCTGGCCCCCCGGGAGAAGAGAGACCCAGTACTTC. Protein translation: CASSWPPGRRETQYF. The chain is encoded by TRBV5-1 joined to TRBJ2-5; perhaps TRBD2 is the D gene, with 6 bases matching. The CDR3 has 15 amino acids, counting the end cysteine and phenylalanine. Just the 45-base CDR3 DNA is kept, in frame starting at base 1. CDR1 SGHRS and CDR2 YFSETQ were looked up in the germline V gene. V and J are truncated by 3 bases and 4 bases respectively, leaving an intervening sequence of 16 bases.